This entry describes one T cell receptor (beta chain). Original methodology: The assay estimated nucleated cells by amplifying reference gene primers. The method was immunoSEQ multiplex PCR; TCRdb's version includes in-frame clones alone and lacks a portion of them. The V and J calls and clone size come from that table; D and trimming were worked out from the DNA. The table records 270,000 or so clones, approximately 81% of them present only once. The data belong to a study of blood T cell repertoires in COVID-19. For the study at large: There were acute and convalescent COVID-19 samples, and they came from the United States, Italy and Spain. PBMCs, B-cell-depleted T cells, or T cells were the source of the cDNA or gDNA that made up the material.

Per the germline V gene, CDR1 is MDHEN and CDR2 is SYDVKM. Trimming removed 1 base from V and 6 bases from J, with 9 bases in between. The CDR3 has 13 residues. The chain uses TRBV28 and TRBJ1-2; the D gene is possibly TRBD1 (6 bases). The sample consisted of peripheral blood. This TCR was recovered from a woman aged 18-35 years with acute or convalescent COVID-19. CDR3 in DNA: TGTGCCAGCAGTTTATCAGGGGCGAATGGCTACACCTTC. Residues: CASSLSGANGYTF.